The 19 T cell receptor beta chains reported below all come from one sample, sequenced in a study of CD8 T cells in Susac syndrome. The authors reverse transcribed roughly 0.5 to 1 ug RNA with random hexamers. MiXCR, run by TCRdb on the immunoSEQ multiplex PCR reads, gives a single entry per CDR3 protein. The repertoire holds hundreds of thousands of distinct CDR3 sequences, with 90% to 95% as singletons. The sample was CD4+ T cells from PBMCs. The receptors were sampled from a human donor with multiple sclerosis.

In its sample, this clonotype was seen a few times. The chain combines TRBV29-1 with TRBJ1-1; D uncertain. Germline V gene data show CDR1 as SQVTM and CDR2 as ANQGSEA. Trimming took 2 bases from V and 0 from J, leaving 7 bases between them. CDR3 length equals 13 residues. CDR3 amino acids: CSVERPLNTEAFF. DNA of the CDR3: TGCAGCGTTGAACGACCCTTGAACACTGAAGCTTTCTTT.

V gene TRBV15 combines with J gene TRBJ1-4; 7 bases align to TRBD1. The CDR3 totals 16 residues. Trimming at V came to 1 base and at J to 5 bases, leaving 7 bases not matched to a gene. The V gene's germline CDR1 is LNHNV and CDR2 YYDKDF (reference sequence). The chain's CDR3 is CATSRAGDRVNEKLFF. As DNA, the CDR3 is TGTGCCACCAGCAGAGCCGGGGACAGAGTCAATGAAAAACTGTTTTTT.

The CDR3 sequence: CASSSGQGYGYTF. The CDR3 region has the DNA TGTGCCAGCAGCTCGGGACAGGGCTATGGCTACACCTTC. V gene TRBV11-2 combines with J gene TRBJ1-2, with TRBD1 matching over 9 bases. Looked up from germline, CDR1 is SGHAT and CDR2 is FQNNGV. Trimming cost V 4 bases and J 4 bases; bases outside gene matches: 1. The CDR3 loop spans 13 amino acids. The full variable domain, in which reference TRBV11-2 and TRBJ1-2 provide the parts outside the CDR3, is EAGVAQSPRYKIIEKRQSVAFWCNPISGHATLYWYQQILGQGPKLLIQFQNNGVVDDSQLPKDRFSAERLKGVDSTLKIQPAKLEDSAVYLCASSSGQGYGYTFGSGTRLTVV.

The chain recombines TRBV3-1 with TRBJ1-2; TRBD1 matches at 7 bases. The CDR3 has 17 amino acids. V trimming: 4 bases; J trimming: 3 bases; junction bases outside the gene matches: 14. Germline CDR1 reads LGHDT; CDR2 reads YNNKEL (reference sequence). The CDR3 coding sequence is TGTGCCAGCAGCCGCAATACTTTAGACAGGGCTCACTATGGCTACACCTTC. Protein sequence: CASSRNTLDRAHYGYTF.

This sequence joins TRBV6-1 and TRBJ1-1; the D gene is possibly TRBD1 (5 bases). Germline V gene lookup returns CDR1 MNHNS and CDR2 SASEGT. The CDR3 consists of 13 residues. Trimming cost V 10 bases and J 0 bases, with 12 bases left between them. CDR3 sequence reads: CAIQGPMNTEAFF. CDR3 nucleotide sequence: TGTGCCATCCAGGGACCAATGAACACTGAAGCTTTCTTT.

The V gene is TRBV4-2, the J gene TRBJ2-7; D may be TRBD1 (5 bases). Germline assignment: CDR1 LGHNA and CDR2 YNFKEQ. The CDR3 consists of 12 residues. Trimming left V 8 bases short and J 3 bases short, with 11 bases between. The CDR3 reads CASCSRDYEQYF. The CDR3 region has the DNA TGTGCCAGCTGTTCCAGGGACTACGAGCAGTACTTC.

This chain uses TRBV12-3 or TRBV12-4 with TRBJ1-1, with TRBD1 identical over 8 bases. With 3 bases clipped from V and 5 bases from J, the junction kept 2 bases outside the gene matches. The CDR3 is 13 residues long. The CDR3 region is CASSLTGETEAFF. DNA for the CDR3: TGTGCCAGCAGTTTGACAGGGGAAACTGAAGCTTTCTTT.

About this clonotype: One end of the junction is discordant with germline, which a read error may explain. This chain uses TRBV7-7 with TRBJ2-3; D call uncertain. The CDR3 is 14 amino acids. Germline CDR1 SSHAT, CDR2 FNYEAQ (reference sequence). The CDR3 here is CASSPISSTDTQYF. The CDR3 DNA reads as TGTGCTAGCAGCCCGATATCTAGCACAGATACGCAGTATTTT.

The gene calls are TRBV5-1 and TRBJ2-7; tentative D call: TRBD1 (6 bases). V lost 3 bases and J 1 base, leaving 11 bases between the germline ends. The CDR3 covers 14 residues. The germline gives CDR1 SGHRS, CDR2 YFSETQ. Here the CDR3 reads CASSSVQGSYEQYF. The CDR3 DNA sequence: TGCGCCAGCAGCTCGGTACAGGGATCCTACGAGCAGTACTTC.

J is TRBJ2-1 and V is TRBV24-1; D possibly corresponds to TRBD1 (6 bases). The CDR3 loop spans 13 amino acids. Germline V gene data show CDR1 as KGHDR and CDR2 as SFDVKD. Trimming pared 0 bases from V and 14 bases from J, leaving 13 bases between. CDR3 sequence: CATSDLGGLRKFF. CDR3 nucleotides: TGTGCCACCAGTGATTTGGGGGGCCTGAGGAAGTTCTTC.

V is TRBV9 and J is TRBJ1-2, with D maybe TRBD1 (6 bases). The CDR3 extends over 15 amino acids. With 0 bases removed from V and 8 bases from J, the gap between germline ends came to 17 bases. Germline assignment: CDR1 SGDLS and CDR2 YYNGEE. The CDR3 DNA reads TGTGCCAGCAGCGTAGACTACCAGGGGATCGTAGGCTACACCTTC. It codes for CASSVDYQGIVGYTF.

The chain uses TRBV18 and TRBJ2-5, with no clear D. The V end lost 3 bases, the J end lost 0 bases, and 11 bases lay between the germline ends. Germline V gene data show CDR1 as KGHSH and CDR2 as LQKENI. This CDR3 has 15 residues. The CDR3 loop is CASSPTYRNQETQYF. CDR3 DNA: TGTGCCAGCTCACCTACCTACAGAAACCAAGAGACCCAGTACTTC.

This chain joins TRBV3-1 and TRBJ1-4, with D hard to call. The germline gives CDR1 LGHDT, CDR2 YNNKEL (reference sequence). The CDR3 extends over 15 amino acids. V lost 1 base, J lost 4 bases, and 10 bases lay in between. The CDR3 DNA follows: TGTGCCAGCAGCCAAGGTCTACGGCTTAATGAAAAACTGTTTTTT. This encodes CASSQGLRLNEKLFF.

V is TRBV29-1 and J is TRBJ2-2; 12 nucleotides align to TRBD2. Germline trimming cut 4 bases from V and 1 base from J; bases unmatched to any gene: 4. CDR1 SQVTM and CDR2 ANQGSEA come from the germline V gene. The CDR3 extends over 16 amino acids. The CDR3 loop reads CSVGTSGAQNTGELFF. CDR3 nucleotides: TGCAGCGTTGGGACTAGCGGGGCCCAGAACACCGGGGAGCTGTTTTTT.

This clonotype occurred once. The V call is TRBV20-1, the J call TRBJ1-6, with TRBD1 matching 8 bases. J gave up 10 bases and V 2 bases, and 7 bases lay outside the gene matches. The CDR3 is 14 amino acids. The germline V gene encodes CDR1 DFQATT and CDR2 SNEGSKA (reference sequence). This chain's CDR3 is CSARSRTGLSPLHF. The CDR3 DNA follows: TGCAGTGCTAGAAGCCGGACAGGGCTATCACCCCTCCACTTT.

The chain joins TRBV6-6 to TRBJ1-1; no clear D gene. The CDR3 has 14 residues. Germline loops: CDR1 MNHNY, CDR2 SVGAGI (reference sequence). Trimming shortened V by 2 bases and J by 0 bases, and 7 bases separated the two germline ends. CDR3 loop: CASSYLSVNTEAFF. DNA of the CDR3: TGTGCCAGCAGTTACCTTTCAGTGAACACTGAAGCTTTCTTT.

The chain is built from TRBV2 and TRBJ1-4, with TRBD1 matching over 7 bases. The CDR3 runs to 15 residues. V was clipped by 3 bases and J by 4 bases; unmatched bases: 5. Germline V gene data show CDR1 as SNHLY and CDR2 as FYNNEI. CDR3 loop: CASSEQGGNNEKLFF. The CDR3 DNA is TGTGCCAGCAGTGAGCAGGGGGGCAATAATGAAAAACTGTTTTTT.

The chain has TRBV7-8 and TRBJ2-3; a weak D match, TRBD2 (6 bases). The CDR3 is 17 amino acids. V was clipped by 4 bases and J by 6 bases, with 23 bases between them. Germline V gene lookup returns CDR1 SGHVS and CDR2 FQNEAQ. The CDR3 coding sequence is TGTGCCAGCAGCTCGCCGAAACGTCGTTCTAGCGTCGATACGCAGTATTTT. It yields the protein CASSSPKRRSSVDTQYF.

V usage is TRBV20-1 and J usage is TRBJ2-5; D is ambiguous. This CDR3 has 18 residues. V gave up 1 base and J gave up 5 bases, with 26 bases separating them. Germline CDR1 DFQATT, CDR2 SNEGSKA (reference sequence). The CDR3 here is CSARAGGRPARSVETQYF. As DNA, the CDR3 is TGCAGTGCTAGAGCCGGTGGAAGACCCGCGCGATCCGTGGAGACCCAGTACTTC.